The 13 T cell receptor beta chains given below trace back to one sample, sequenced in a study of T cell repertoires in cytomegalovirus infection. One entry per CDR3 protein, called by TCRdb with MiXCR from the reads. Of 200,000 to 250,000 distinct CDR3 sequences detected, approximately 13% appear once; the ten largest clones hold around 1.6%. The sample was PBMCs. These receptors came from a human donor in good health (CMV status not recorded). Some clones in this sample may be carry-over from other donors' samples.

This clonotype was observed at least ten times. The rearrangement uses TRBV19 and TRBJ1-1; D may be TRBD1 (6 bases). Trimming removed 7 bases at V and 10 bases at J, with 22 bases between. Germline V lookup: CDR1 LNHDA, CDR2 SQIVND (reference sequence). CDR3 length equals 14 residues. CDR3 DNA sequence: TGTGCCAGTACCTCGGACTGGGCAACAGGGACAGCTTTCTTT. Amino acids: CASTSDWATGTAFF. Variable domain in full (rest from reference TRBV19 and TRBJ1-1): DGGITQSPKYLFRKEGQNVTLSCEQNLNHDAMYWYRQDPGQGLRLIYYSQIVNDFQKGDIAEGYSVSREKKESFPLTVTSAQKNPTAFYLCASTSDWATGTAFFGQGTRLTVV.

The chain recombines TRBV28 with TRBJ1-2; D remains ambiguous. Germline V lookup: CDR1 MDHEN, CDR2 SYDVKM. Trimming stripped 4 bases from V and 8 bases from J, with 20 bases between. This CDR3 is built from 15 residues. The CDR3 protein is CASSYPHAGDGGYTF. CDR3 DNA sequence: TGTGCCAGCAGTTACCCCCACGCTGGGGATGGGGGCTACACCTTC.

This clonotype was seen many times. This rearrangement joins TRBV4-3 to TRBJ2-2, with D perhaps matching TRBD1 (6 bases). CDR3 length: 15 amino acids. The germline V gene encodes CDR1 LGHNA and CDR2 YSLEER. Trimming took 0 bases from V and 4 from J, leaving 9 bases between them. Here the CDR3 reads CASSQEGGPTGELFF. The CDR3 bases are TGCGCCAGCAGCCAAGAAGGGGGACCCACCGGGGAGCTGTTTTTT.

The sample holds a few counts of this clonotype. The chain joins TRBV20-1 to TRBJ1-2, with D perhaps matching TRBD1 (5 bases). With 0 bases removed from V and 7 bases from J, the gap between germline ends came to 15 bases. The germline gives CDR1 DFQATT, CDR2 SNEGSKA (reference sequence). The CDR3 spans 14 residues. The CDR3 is CSARDGTGSGGYTF. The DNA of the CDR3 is TGCAGTGCTAGAGATGGCACAGGTTCGGGTGGCTACACCTTC.

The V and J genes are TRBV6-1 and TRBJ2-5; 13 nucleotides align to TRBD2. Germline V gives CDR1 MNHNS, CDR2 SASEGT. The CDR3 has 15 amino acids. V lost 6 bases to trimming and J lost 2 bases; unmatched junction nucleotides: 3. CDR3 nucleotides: TGTGCCAGCAGCGGGGGACTAGCGGGACAAGAGACCCAGTACTTC. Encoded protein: CASSGGLAGQETQYF.

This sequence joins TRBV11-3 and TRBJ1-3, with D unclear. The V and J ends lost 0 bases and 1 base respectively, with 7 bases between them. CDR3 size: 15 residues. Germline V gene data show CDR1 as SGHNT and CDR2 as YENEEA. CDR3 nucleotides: TGTGCCAGCAGCTTAGAAGGAGGTTCTGGAAACACCATATATTTT. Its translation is CASSLEGGSGNTIYF.

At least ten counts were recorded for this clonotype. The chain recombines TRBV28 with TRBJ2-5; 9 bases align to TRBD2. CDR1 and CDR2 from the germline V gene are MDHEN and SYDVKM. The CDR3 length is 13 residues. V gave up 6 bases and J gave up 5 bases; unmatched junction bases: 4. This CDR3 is CASRKAGGETQYF. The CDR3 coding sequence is TGTGCCAGCAGGAAGGCGGGAGGGGAGACCCAGTACTTC.

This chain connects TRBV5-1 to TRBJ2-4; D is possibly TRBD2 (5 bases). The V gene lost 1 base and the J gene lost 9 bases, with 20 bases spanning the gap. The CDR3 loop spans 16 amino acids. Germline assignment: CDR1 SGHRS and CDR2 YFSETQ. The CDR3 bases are TGCGCCAGCAGCTTGAGGGTGAACACCCAAGGGAGCATTCAGTACTTC. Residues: CASSLRVNTQGSIQYF.

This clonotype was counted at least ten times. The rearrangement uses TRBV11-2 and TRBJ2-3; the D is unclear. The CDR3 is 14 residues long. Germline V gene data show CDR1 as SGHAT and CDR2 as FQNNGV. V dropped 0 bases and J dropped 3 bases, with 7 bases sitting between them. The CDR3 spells CASSLDPQTDTQYF. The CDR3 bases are TGTGCCAGCAGCTTAGACCCACAAACAGATACGCAGTATTTT.

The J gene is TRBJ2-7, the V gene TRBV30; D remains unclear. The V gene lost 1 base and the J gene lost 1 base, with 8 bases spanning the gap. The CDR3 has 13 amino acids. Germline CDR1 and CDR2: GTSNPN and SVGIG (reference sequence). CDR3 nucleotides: TGTGCCTGGAGTGGGGATATATCCTACGAGCAGTACTTC. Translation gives CAWSGDISYEQYF.

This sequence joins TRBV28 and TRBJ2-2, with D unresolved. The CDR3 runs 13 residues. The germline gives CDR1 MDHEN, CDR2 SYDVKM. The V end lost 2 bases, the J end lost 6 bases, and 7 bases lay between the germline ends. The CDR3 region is CASSLGIPGELFF. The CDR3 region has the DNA TGTGCCAGCAGTTTAGGTATCCCCGGGGAGCTGTTTTTT. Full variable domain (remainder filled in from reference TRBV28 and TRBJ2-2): DVKVTQSSRYLVKRTGEKVFLECVQDMDHENMFWYRQDPGLGLRLIYFSYDVKMKEKGDIPEGYSVSREKKERFSLILESASTNQTSMYLCASSLGIPGELFFGEGSRLTVL.

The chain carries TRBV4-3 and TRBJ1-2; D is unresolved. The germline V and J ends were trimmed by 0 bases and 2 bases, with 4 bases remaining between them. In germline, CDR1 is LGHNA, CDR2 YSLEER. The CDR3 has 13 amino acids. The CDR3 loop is CASSQDANYGYTF. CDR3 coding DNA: TGCGCCAGCAGCCAAGACGCAAACTATGGCTACACCTTC.

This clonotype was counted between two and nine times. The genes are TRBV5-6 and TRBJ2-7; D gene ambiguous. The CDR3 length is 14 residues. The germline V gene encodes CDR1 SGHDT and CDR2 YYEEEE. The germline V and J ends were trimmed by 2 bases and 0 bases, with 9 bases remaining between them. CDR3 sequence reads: CASSFELSSYEQYF. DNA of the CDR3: TGTGCCAGCAGCTTTGAACTTAGCTCCTACGAGCAGTACTTC.